The 6 T cell receptor beta chains below come from one sample, sequenced in a study of T cell responses to AZD1222 COVID-19 vaccine. The method was immunoSEQ multiplex PCR; TCRdb's version includes in-frame clones alone and lacks a portion of them. The sample carries 120,000 or so clones, around 88% recorded once. The input for sequencing was peripheral blood, taken on day 0 of MenACWY control vaccination. These receptors were taken from an adult in good health.

The chain uses TRBV13 and TRBJ2-1, with a possible D match to TRBD2 (6 bases). Germline V gene sequence: CDR1 PRHDT, CDR2 FYEKMQ (reference sequence). The CDR3 is 15 amino acids. Trimming shortened V by 1 base and J by 5 bases, and 12 bases separated the two germline ends. The CDR3 loop is CASSLVGDFNNEQFF. CDR3 in DNA: TGTGCCAGCAGCTTAGTCGGGGACTTCAACAATGAGCAGTTCTTC.

The chain joins TRBV11-3 to TRBJ2-7; perhaps D is TRBD1 or TRBD2 (5 bases each). The germline gives CDR1 SGHNT, CDR2 YENEEA. CDR3 length equals 12 residues. V was shortened by 7 bases and J by 7 bases, with 14 bases between the two germline ends. In DNA, the CDR3 is TGTGCCAGCAACCGGGACCTTGGGGAGCAGTACTTC. It encodes CASNRDLGEQYF.

CDR3 bases: TGTGCCAGTAGTATTTCTGATAACTCCTACGAGCAGTACTTC. Its protein is CASSISDNSYEQYF. This rearrangement joins TRBV19 to TRBJ2-7; D remains unclear. The CDR3 is 14 amino acids. In germline, CDR1 is LNHDA, CDR2 SQIVND (reference sequence). Trimming shortened V by 3 bases and J by 0 bases, and 9 bases separated the two germline ends.

The chain uses TRBV2 and TRBJ1-4; D gene uncertain. Germline V gene data show CDR1 as SNHLY and CDR2 as FYNNEI. CDR3 length equals 15 residues. Trimming left V 3 bases short and J 1 base short, with 9 bases between. The CDR3 nucleotides are TGTGCCAGCAGTGAGGGATGGGGAACTAATGAAAAACTGTTTTTT. It yields the protein CASSEGWGTNEKLFF.

This clone came up a few times. The V gene is TRBV5-8, the J gene TRBJ1-5; D is undetermined. Germline lookup yields CDR1 SGHTS and CDR2 YDEGEE. V was cut by 4 bases and J by 5 bases, with 7 bases left in between. The CDR3 is 12 residues long. This chain's CDR3 is CASSPPYQPQHF. Here the CDR3 DNA reads TGTGCCAGCAGCCCACCATATCAGCCCCAGCATTTT.

This sequence joins TRBV11-3 and TRBJ1-1, with 8 bases matching TRBD1. The trim removed 5 bases at V and 1 base at J, leaving 6 bases unmatched. Germline V CDR1 and CDR2: SGHNT, YENEEA. The CDR3 runs to 15 residues. CDR3 in DNA: TGTGCCAGCAGCACTAGACAGGGGCCGAACACTGAAGCTTTCTTT. Residues: CASSTRQGPNTEAFF. The entire variable domain, with the rest obtained from reference TRBV11-3 and TRBJ1-1, is as follows: EAGVVQSPRYKIIEKKQPVAFWCNPISGHNTLYWYLQNLGQGPELLIRYENEEAVDDSQLPKDRFSAERLKGVDSTLKIQPAELGDSAVYLCASSTRQGPNTEAFFGQGTRLTVV.